Below are 8 T cell receptor beta chains sequenced from a single sample in a study of T cells in Graves' hyperthyroidism and ophthalmopathy. Authors of the study amplified TCR beta CDR3 regions from RNA transcripts. In the first-round RT-PCR of the TCR CDR3, the HTBI primer set was used. Each CDR3 protein gets one entry after TCRdb re-called the multiplex PCR reads with MiXCR. The profile covers hundreds of thousands of distinct CDR3 sequences, with approximately 14% appearing a single time and over 7.5% taken by the ten largest. Sequencing was performed on blood. These receptors all come from a woman between 18 and 30 years old with Graves' hyperthyroidism.

This clonotype occurred many times. The chain couples TRBV5-1 to TRBJ1-2, with a weak D call TRBD1 (5 bases). The CDR3 spans 14 residues. The germline V gene has CDR1 SGHRS and CDR2 YFSETQ. V lost 5 bases to trimming and J lost 3 bases, with 14 bases between them. The CDR3 DNA sequence: TGCGCCAGCAGTGGGCAGGGACCGTACTATGGCTACACCTTC. This translates into CASSGQGPYYGYTF.

This clonotype was seen ten or more times. V gene TRBV13 combines with J gene TRBJ2-1, with TRBD1 as a possible D gene (7 bases). This CDR3 is built from 15 residues. Trimming stripped 0 bases from V and 6 bases from J, with 12 bases between. The germline V gene has CDR1 PRHDT and CDR2 FYEKMQ (reference sequence). The CDR3 nucleotides are TGTGCCAGCAGCTTAGGGCAGGGGGGTACCAATGAGCAGTTCTTC. Protein product: CASSLGQGGTNEQFF.

Only a few counts were recorded for this clonotype. The DNA for the CDR3 is TGTGCCAGTAGTAGATCGACAGGGGGAACGAGCGGGCACGAGCAGTACTTC. Translation gives CASSRSTGGTSGHEQYF. This chain links TRBV19 with TRBJ2-7, with 9 bases aligning to TRBD1. Trimming removed 4 bases from V and 5 bases from J; junction bases left unmatched: 15. Per germline, CDR1 LNHDA and CDR2 SQIVND (reference sequence). The CDR3 runs to 17 residues.

The chain has TRBV18 and TRBJ2-1, with 9 bases matching TRBD2. The CDR3 totals 14 residues. The V gene's germline CDR1 is KGHSH and CDR2 LQKENI. J was trimmed by 5 bases and V by 2 bases; bases with no gene match: 1. The CDR3 region has the DNA TGTGCCAGCTCACCAGGGACTAGCCACAATGAGCAGTTCTTC. Translated: CASSPGTSHNEQFF. Full variable domain (rest looked up from reference TRBV18 and TRBJ2-1): NAGVMQNPRHLVRRRGQEARLRCSPMKGHSHVYWYRQLPEEGLKFMVYLQKENIIDESGMPKERFSAEFPKEGPSILRIQQVVRGDSAAYFCASSPGTSHNEQFFGPGTRLTVL.

At least ten counts were recorded for this clonotype. This chain joins TRBV5-8 and TRBJ2-7; 9 bases fit TRBD1. CDR3 length: 16 amino acids. Germline V CDR1 and CDR2: SGHTS, YDEGEE. Losses at the gene ends were 0 bases for V and 5 bases for J; bases not matched to a gene: 9. CDR3 in DNA: TGTGCCAGCAGCTTGGGTATTAACAGGGGGCAGCACGAGCAGTACTTC. Protein: CASSLGINRGQHEQYF.

This clonotype was counted only a few times. This rearrangement joins TRBV5-1 to TRBJ1-2; D possibly corresponds to TRBD1 (5 bases). The CDR3 runs 16 residues. The germline V gene encodes CDR1 SGHRS and CDR2 YFSETQ. Trimming removed 4 bases at V and 4 bases at J, with 20 bases between. The CDR3 DNA reads TGCGCCAGCAGCCCTGTTGATGGAGGGACGACCTATGGCTACACCTTC. This sequence encodes CASSPVDGGTTYGYTF.

This clonotype was observed many times. This chain joins TRBV11-1 and TRBJ2-7; 9 bases are shared with TRBD1. CDR3 length: 15 amino acids. V shed 5 bases and J 5 bases; nucleotides not matched to a gene: 10. In germline, CDR1 is SGHAT, CDR2 FQDESV (reference sequence). The CDR3 is CASSRTGQGTHEQYF. CDR3 nucleotide sequence: TGTGCCAGCAGCCGGACGGGACAGGGTACCCACGAGCAGTACTTC.

In this sample, this clonotype turned up many times. This sequence joins TRBV12-3 or TRBV12-4 and TRBJ2-3; D is perhaps TRBD1 or TRBD2 (6 bases each). V lost 5 bases and J 0 bases, leaving 12 bases between the germline ends. CDR3 length: 15 residues. CDR3 protein: CASSPRGASTDTQYF. The DNA of the CDR3 is TGTGCCAGCAGTCCAAGGGGGGCTAGCACAGATACGCAGTATTTT.